The 8 T cell receptor beta chains below come from one sample, sequenced in a study of control samples from healthy donors and cancer patients. Profiling relied on immunoSEQ multiplex PCR, and the TCRdb table lists in-frame clones only, not all of them. The table lists some 140,000 clones, about 94% of them singletons. The source material was PBMCs. All receptors come from a man aged 55 to 70 with colorectal cancer.

This sequence joins TRBV7-8 and TRBJ2-7, with D possibly matching TRBD1 (6 bases). The V end lost 3 bases, the J end lost 4 bases, and 7 bases lay between the germline ends. Germline V gene sequence: CDR1 SGHVS, CDR2 FQNEAQ. This CDR3 is 12 amino acids long. The CDR3 is CASSFQGYEQYF. The DNA for the CDR3 is TGTGCCAGCAGCTTCCAGGGGTACGAGCAGTACTTC.

The V and J genes are TRBV24-1 and TRBJ1-2, with 7 bases fitting TRBD1. This CDR3 is built from 14 residues. Germline CDR1 reads KGHDR; CDR2 reads SFDVKD. The J segment lost 1 base and the V segment lost 5 bases, leaving 3 bases of the junction unmatched. DNA for the CDR3: TGTGCCACCAGTGGGGCAGGGGGTAACTATGGCTACACCTTC. Translation: CATSGAGGNYGYTF.

The J gene is TRBJ1-4, the V gene TRBV3-1 (or the pseudogene TRBV3-2); D gene unclear. The germline V gene encodes CDR1 LGHDT and CDR2 YNNKEL (reference sequence). Between the trimmed V and J ends, which lost 7 bases and 3 bases, there was a span of 12 bases. The CDR3 spans 14 residues. The CDR3 reads CASKDTGSNEKLFF. The CDR3 coding sequence is TGTGCCAGCAAAGATACGGGGTCTAATGAAAAACTGTTTTTT.

On this clone itself: The same CDR3 can be traced to other DNA sequences in this sample. The chain employs TRBV3-1 (or the pseudogene TRBV3-2) and TRBJ1-2, with D possibly being TRBD1 (5 bases). Per the germline V gene, CDR1 is LGHDT and CDR2 is YNNKEL (reference sequence). Trimming stripped 5 bases from V and 8 bases from J, with 18 bases between. CDR3 size: 14 residues. CDR3 nucleotide sequence: TGTGCCAGCAGCGCTGATGAGGGGTCGGGGGGCTACACCTTC. This gives the protein CASSADEGSGGYTF.

The chain uses TRBV11-2 and TRBJ2-3; a weak D match, TRBD1 (6 bases). V lost 5 bases and J lost 1, with 10 bases in between. Germline loops: CDR1 SGHAT, CDR2 FQNNGV. This CDR3 is 14 amino acids long. The CDR3 reads CASSGRGGTDTQYF. DNA for the CDR3: TGTGCCAGCAGCGGCAGGGGAGGCACAGATACGCAGTATTTT.

CDR3 nucleotide sequence: TGTGCCAGCAGCGCCTCCTACGAGCAGTACTTC. Its translation is CASSASYEQYF. This sequence joins TRBV2 and TRBJ2-7, with D hard to call. CDR1 and CDR2 from the germline V gene are SNHLY and FYNNEI. CDR3 length: 11 amino acids. V gave up 6 bases and J gave up 0 bases, with 3 bases separating them.

The J gene is TRBJ1-2, the V gene TRBV3-1 (or the pseudogene TRBV3-2); D may be TRBD1 (6 bases). Germline lookup yields CDR1 LGHDT and CDR2 YNNKEL (reference sequence). This CDR3 comprises 14 residues. Trimming removed 2 bases from V and 6 bases from J, with 13 bases in between. The CDR3 DNA follows: TGTGCCAGCAGCCAACCACAGGGTCCGGATGGCTACACCTTC. Translated, it gives CASSQPQGPDGYTF.

This clone showed up just once. The V gene is TRBV25-1, the J gene TRBJ1-2; a weak D match, TRBD1 (5 bases). This CDR3 has 13 amino acids. The germline V and J ends were trimmed by 4 bases and 5 bases, with 11 bases remaining between them. The germline V gene encodes CDR1 MGHDK and CDR2 SYGVNS. The CDR3 coding sequence is TGTGCCAGCAGTGCTGACAGCAGGTATGGCTACACCTTC. It translates to CASSADSRYGYTF.